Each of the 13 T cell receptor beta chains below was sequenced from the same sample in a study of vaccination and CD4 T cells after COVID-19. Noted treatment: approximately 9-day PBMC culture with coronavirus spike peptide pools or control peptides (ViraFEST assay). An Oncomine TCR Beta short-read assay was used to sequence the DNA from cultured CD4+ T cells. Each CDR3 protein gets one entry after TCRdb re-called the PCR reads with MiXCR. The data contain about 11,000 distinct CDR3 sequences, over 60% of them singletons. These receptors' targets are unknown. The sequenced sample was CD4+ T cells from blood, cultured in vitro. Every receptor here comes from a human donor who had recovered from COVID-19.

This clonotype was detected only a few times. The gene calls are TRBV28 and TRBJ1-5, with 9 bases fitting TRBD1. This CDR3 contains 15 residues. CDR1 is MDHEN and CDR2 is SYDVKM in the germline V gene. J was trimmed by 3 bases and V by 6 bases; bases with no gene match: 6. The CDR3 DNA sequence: TGTGCCAGCAGCTGGACAGGGGCGACCAATCAGCCCCAGCATTTT. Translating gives CASSWTGATNQPQHF.

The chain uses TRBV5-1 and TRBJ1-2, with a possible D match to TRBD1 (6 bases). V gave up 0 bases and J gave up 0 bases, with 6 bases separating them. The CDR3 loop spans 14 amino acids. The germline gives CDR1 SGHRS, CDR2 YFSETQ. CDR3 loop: CASSLGDTNYGYTF. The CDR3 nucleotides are TGCGCCAGCAGCTTGGGGGACACTAACTATGGCTACACCTTC. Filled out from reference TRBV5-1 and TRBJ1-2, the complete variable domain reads KAGVTQTPRYLIKTRGQQVTLSCSPISGHRSVSWYQQTPGQGLQFLFEYFSETQRNKGNFPGRFSGRQFSNSRSEMNVSTLELGDSALYLCASSLGDTNYGYTFGSGTRLTVV.

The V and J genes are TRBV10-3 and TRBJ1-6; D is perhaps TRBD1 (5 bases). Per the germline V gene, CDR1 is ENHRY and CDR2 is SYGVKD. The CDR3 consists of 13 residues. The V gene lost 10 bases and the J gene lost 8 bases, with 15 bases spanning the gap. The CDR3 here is CATSLGEDSPLHF. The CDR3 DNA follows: TGTGCCACGTCACTGGGGGAGGATTCACCCCTCCACTTT.

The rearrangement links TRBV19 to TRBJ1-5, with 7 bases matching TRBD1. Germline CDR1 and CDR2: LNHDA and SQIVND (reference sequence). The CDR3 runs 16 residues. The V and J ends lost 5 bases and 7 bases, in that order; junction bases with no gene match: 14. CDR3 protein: CASSPTRNTGVQPQHF. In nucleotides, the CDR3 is TGTGCCAGTAGTCCAACCAGGAACACAGGGGTCCAGCCCCAGCATTTT. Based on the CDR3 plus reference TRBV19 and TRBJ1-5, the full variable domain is DGGITQSPKYLFRKEGQNVTLSCEQNLNHDAMYWYRQDPGQGLRLIYYSQIVNDFQKGDIAEGYSVSREKKESFPLTVTSAQKNPTAFYLCASSPTRNTGVQPQHFGDGTRLSIL.

The CDR3 sequence: CSAGTYSNQPQHF. The CDR3 DNA follows: TGCAGTGCCGGGACGTATAGCAATCAGCCCCAGCATTTT. The gene calls are TRBV20-1 and TRBJ1-5, with D perhaps matching TRBD1 (5 bases). This CDR3 comprises 13 residues. CDR1 DFQATT and CDR2 SNEGSKA come from the germline V gene (reference sequence). Trimming removed 6 bases at V and 0 bases at J, with 9 bases between.

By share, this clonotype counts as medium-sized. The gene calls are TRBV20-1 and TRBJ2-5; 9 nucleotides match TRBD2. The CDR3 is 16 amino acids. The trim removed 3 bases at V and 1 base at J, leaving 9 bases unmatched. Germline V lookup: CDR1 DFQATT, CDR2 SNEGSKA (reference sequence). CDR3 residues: CSASGGLAGSQETQYF. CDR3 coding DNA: TGCAGTGCTAGTGGGGGGCTAGCGGGAAGCCAAGAGACCCAGTACTTC.

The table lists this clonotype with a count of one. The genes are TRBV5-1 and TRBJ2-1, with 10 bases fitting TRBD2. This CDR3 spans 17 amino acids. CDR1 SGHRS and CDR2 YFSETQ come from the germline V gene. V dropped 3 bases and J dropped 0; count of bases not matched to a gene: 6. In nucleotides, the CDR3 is TGCGCCAGCAGCTGGTCTAGCGGGAGCCCCTCCTACAATGAGCAGTTCTTC. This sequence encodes CASSWSSGSPSYNEQFF.

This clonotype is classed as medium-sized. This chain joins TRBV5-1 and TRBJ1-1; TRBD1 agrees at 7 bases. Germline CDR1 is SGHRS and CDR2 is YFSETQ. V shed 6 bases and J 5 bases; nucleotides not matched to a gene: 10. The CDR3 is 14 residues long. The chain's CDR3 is CASNPQGLGTEAFF. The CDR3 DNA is TGCGCCAGCAACCCACAGGGGTTGGGGACTGAAGCTTTCTTT.

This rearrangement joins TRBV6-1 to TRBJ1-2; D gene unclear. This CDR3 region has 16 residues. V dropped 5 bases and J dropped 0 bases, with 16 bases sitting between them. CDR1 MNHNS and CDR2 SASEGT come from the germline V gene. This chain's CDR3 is CASSPTWTRANYGYTF. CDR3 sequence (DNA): TGTGCCAGCAGTCCCACGTGGACGCGAGCTAACTATGGCTACACCTTC.

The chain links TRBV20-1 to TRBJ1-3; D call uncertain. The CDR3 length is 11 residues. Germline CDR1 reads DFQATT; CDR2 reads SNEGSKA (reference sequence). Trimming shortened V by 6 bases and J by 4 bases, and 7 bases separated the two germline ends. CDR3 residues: CSARRGNTIYF. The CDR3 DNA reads TGCAGTGCCAGGAGGGGAAACACCATATATTTT.

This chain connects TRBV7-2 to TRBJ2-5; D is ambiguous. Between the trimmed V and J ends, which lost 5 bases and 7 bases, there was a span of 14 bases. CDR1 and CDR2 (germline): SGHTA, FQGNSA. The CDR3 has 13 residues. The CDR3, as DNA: TGTGCCAGCAGCCCAAATCTCGGTACGACCCAGTACTTC. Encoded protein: CASSPNLGTTQYF.

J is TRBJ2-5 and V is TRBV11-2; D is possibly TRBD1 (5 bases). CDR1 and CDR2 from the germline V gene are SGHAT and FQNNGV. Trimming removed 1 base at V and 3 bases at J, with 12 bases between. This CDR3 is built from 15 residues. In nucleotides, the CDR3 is TGTGCCAGCAGCTTAGGCGTCGGCAGGGAAGAGACCCAGTACTTC. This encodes CASSLGVGREETQYF.

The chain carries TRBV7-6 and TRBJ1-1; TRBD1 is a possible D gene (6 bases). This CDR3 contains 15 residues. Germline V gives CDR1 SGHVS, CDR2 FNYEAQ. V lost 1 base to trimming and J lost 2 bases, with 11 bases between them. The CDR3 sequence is CASSLVPGTNTEAFF. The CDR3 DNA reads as TGTGCCAGCAGCTTAGTACCCGGGACAAACACTGAAGCTTTCTTT.